This T cell receptor (beta chain) was sequenced during a study of T-cell reconstitution after alpha-beta-depleted transplantation in children. This clonotype was seen only a few times. For TCRbeta, the library was prepared with unique molecular identifiers. TCRdb re-derived calls from the PCR reads in MiXCR, one entry per CDR3 protein. This sample yields about 370,000 distinct CDR3 sequences, of which roughly 20% are seen a single time; approximately 3.9% belongs to the top ten. The CDR3 has 17 amino acids. Germline CDR1 is SGHTA and CDR2 is FQGNSA. V lost 1 base and J lost 9; bases outside the gene matches: 12.

This chain uses TRBV7-2 with TRBJ2-1; 10 bases are a match to TRBD2. The material sequenced was PBMCs from the stem cell graft donor, taken from the stem cell graft. This TCR was sampled from a human donor who donated a stem cell graft to a child with acute myeloid leukemia. CDR3 bases: TGTGCCAGCAGCTTAGGCGCGGAGCGGGAGGGCCTAAGTGAGCAGTTCTTC. Its protein is CASSLGAEREGLSEQFF.